Below are 27 T cell receptor beta chains sequenced from a single sample in a study of PD-1 blockade in classical Hodgkin lymphoma. Autologous stem cell transplantation was followed by relapse in every patient, and brentuximab vedotin exposure varied. Profiling relied on immunoSEQ multiplex PCR, and the TCRdb table lists in-frame clones only, not all of them. The table has over 10,000 clones, around 86% seen once. Sequencing was performed on peripheral blood mononuclear cells (PBMCs), taken at baseline. These receptors were collected from a human donor with classical Hodgkin lymphoma.

The J gene is TRBJ2-2, the V gene TRBV18; 7 bases are shared with TRBD1. Germline V lookup: CDR1 KGHSH, CDR2 LQKENI. CDR3 length equals 15 residues. V dropped 4 bases and J dropped 0; count of bases not matched to a gene: 2. CDR3 sequence reads: CASSQGTANTGELFF. In DNA, the CDR3 is TGTGCCAGCTCACAAGGGACAGCGAACACCGGGGAGCTGTTTTTT.

The chain has TRBV5-6 and TRBJ2-7; D tentatively fits TRBD1 or TRBD2 (6 bases each). Trimming took 2 bases from V and 6 from J, leaving 27 bases between them. CDR3 size: 18 residues. In germline, CDR1 is SGHDT, CDR2 YYEEEE. This CDR3 reads CASSFGFVVGGRYSEQYF. The CDR3 DNA is TGTGCCAGCAGCTTTGGGTTCGTGGTGGGGGGCCGATATAGCGAGCAGTACTTC.

The chain uses TRBV7-8 and TRBJ1-4; D remains unclear. CDR3 length: 13 amino acids. V lost 5 bases, J lost 8 bases, and 12 bases lay in between. CDR1 SGHVS and CDR2 FQNEAQ come from the germline V gene. CDR3 sequence: CASSPSNLEKLFF. The CDR3 bases are TGTGCCAGCAGCCCTAGCAACCTCGAAAAACTGTTTTTT.

The rearrangement joins TRBV4-1 to TRBJ2-7; possible D gene TRBD1, 6 bases. The germline CDR1 and CDR2 sequences are MGHRA and YSYEKL. The ends were cut back, 1 base at V and 3 bases at J, with 13 bases in the middle. This CDR3 is built from 15 residues. CDR3 sequence (DNA): TGCGCCAGCAGCCAAGTCGCAGGGGCGAACTACGAGCAGTACTTC. It specifies CASSQVAGANYEQYF.

The chain employs TRBV10-3 and TRBJ2-1, with TRBD2 identical over 16 bases. Germline V gene sequence: CDR1 ENHRY, CDR2 SYGVKD. V was pared by 10 bases and J by 8 bases, with 11 bases of the junction left unmatched. The CDR3 length is 16 residues. As DNA, the CDR3 is TGTGCCACCAACTCCGGGACTAGCGGGAGGGGGCATGAGCAGTTCTTC. Protein product: CATNSGTSGRGHEQFF.

This chain links TRBV5-1 with TRBJ2-7, with a weak D call TRBD2 (6 bases). Trimming stripped 4 bases from V and 5 bases from J, with 16 bases between. Germline V gene data show CDR1 as SGHRS and CDR2 as YFSETQ. The CDR3 loop spans 14 amino acids. The CDR3 spells CASSDGGRTHEQYF. CDR3 DNA sequence: TGCGCCAGCAGCGACGGGGGACGCACCCACGAGCAGTACTTC. The complete variable domain, with remaining parts taken from reference TRBV5-1 and TRBJ2-7, reads KAGVTQTPRYLIKTRGQQVTLSCSPISGHRSVSWYQQTPGQGLQFLFEYFSETQRNKGNFPGRFSGRQFSNSRSEMNVSTLELGDSALYLCASSDGGRTHEQYFGPGTRLTVT.

The rearrangement joins TRBV29-1 to TRBJ2-2; D remains unclear. Germline lookup yields CDR1 SQVTM and CDR2 ANQGSEA. The CDR3 length is 11 residues. The V and J ends lost 5 bases and 3 bases respectively, with 4 bases between them. The CDR3 reads CSVFYTGELFF. The CDR3 region has the DNA TGCAGCGTTTTTTACACCGGGGAGCTGTTTTTT.

This chain joins TRBV5-6 and TRBJ1-1; D uncertain. Trimming stripped 0 bases from V and 3 bases from J, with 6 bases between. Germline loops: CDR1 SGHDT, CDR2 YYEEEE. This CDR3 spans 13 amino acids. The CDR3 DNA reads TGTGCCAGCAGCTTGGACGGGGACACTGAAGCTTTCTTT. Protein sequence: CASSLDGDTEAFF. The entire variable domain, with the rest obtained from reference TRBV5-6 and TRBJ1-1, is as follows: DAGVTQSPTHLIKTRGQQVTLRCSPKSGHDTVSWYQQALGQGPQFIFQYYEEEERQRGNFPDRFSGHQFPNYSSELNVNALLLGDSALYLCASSLDGDTEAFFGQGTRLTVV.

The rearrangement links TRBV5-1 to TRBJ1-1; D remains unclear. V was shortened by 4 bases and J by 5 bases, with 18 bases between the two germline ends. The CDR3 has 15 residues. The germline V gene encodes CDR1 SGHRS and CDR2 YFSETQ. In DNA, the CDR3 is TGCGCCAGCAGCACTGGTAATAGTGTCGATACTGAAGCTTTCTTT. Amino acids: CASSTGNSVDTEAFF.

The V and J genes are TRBV21-1 and TRBJ2-2; the table assigns TRBD2, which was not confirmed against the DNA. TRBV21-1 is a pseudogene locus. The CDR3 contains 17 residues. The CDR3 sequence is CASSKEKEGPNTGELFF. DNA of the CDR3: TGTGCCAGCAGCAAAGAGAAGGAGGGTCCGAACACCGGGGAGCTGTTTTTT.

The J gene is TRBJ1-4, the V gene TRBV5-1; 9 bases line up with TRBD1. Germline V lookup: CDR1 SGHRS, CDR2 YFSETQ. V shed 0 bases, J shed 8 bases, and the junction held 11 bases outside the gene matches. There are 17 residues in the CDR3. The CDR3 DNA sequence: TGCGCCAGCAGCTTGGAGGGACAGGGAAAGATGATGGAAAAACTGTTTTTT. Protein sequence: CASSLEGQGKMMEKLFF.

J is TRBJ2-1 and V is TRBV7-9; 11 bases agree with TRBD1. The germline CDR1 and CDR2 sequences are SEHNR and FQNEAQ (reference sequence). CDR3 length equals 15 residues. Trimming took 4 bases from V and 5 from J; bases not matched to a gene: 4. CDR3 DNA: TGTGCCAGCAGCTCGGGACAGGGGGGCCACAATGAGCAGTTCTTC. It encodes CASSSGQGGHNEQFF.

The chain is built from TRBV6-6 and TRBJ2-7; TRBD2 matches 9 bases. Trimming removed 8 bases from V and 5 bases from J; junction bases left unmatched: 13. Per the germline V gene, CDR1 is MNHNY and CDR2 is SVGAGI (reference sequence). The CDR3 runs to 15 residues. CDR3 sequence: CASAGGRGLLDEQYF. CDR3 nucleotide sequence: TGTGCCAGCGCGGGGGGGAGGGGGCTTTTGGACGAGCAGTACTTC.

This sequence joins TRBV10-3 and TRBJ2-2; weak D call: TRBD1 (6 bases). V gave up 0 bases and J gave up 3 bases, with 14 bases separating them. The CDR3 totals 17 residues. Germline CDR1 reads ENHRY; CDR2 reads SYGVKD. The CDR3 is CAISESGGFRDTGELFF. In DNA form, the CDR3 reads TGTGCCATCAGTGAGTCAGGGGGTTTTCGTGACACCGGGGAGCTGTTTTTT.

This rearrangement joins TRBV9 to TRBJ2-3, with D perhaps matching TRBD2 (5 bases). The CDR3 has 14 amino acids. The V gene's germline CDR1 is SGDLS and CDR2 YYNGEE. V was clipped by 4 bases and J by 0 bases, with 9 bases between them. CDR3 protein: CASSKRTSTDTQYF. The CDR3 DNA is TGTGCCAGCAGCAAGCGGACTAGCACAGATACGCAGTATTTT.

The chain joins TRBV5-1 to TRBJ1-5; D is uncertain. The CDR3 has 15 amino acids. Trimming shortened V by 4 bases and J by 4 bases, and 15 bases separated the two germline ends. CDR1 is SGHRS, CDR2 YFSETQ, per germline. Here the CDR3 DNA reads TGCGCCAGCAGCGCGGGCGGCACCGGGAATCAGCCCCAGCATTTT. It translates to CASSAGGTGNQPQHF.

The V call is TRBV10-3, the J call TRBJ2-2, with D possibly being TRBD1 (7 bases). V lost 3 bases and J 5 bases, leaving 10 bases between the germline ends. Per the germline V gene, CDR1 is ENHRY and CDR2 is SYGVKD. The CDR3 spans 14 residues. The CDR3 here is CAISEQGRTGELFF. CDR3 bases: TGTGCCATCAGTGAACAGGGGAGGACCGGGGAGCTGTTTTTT.

The chain carries TRBV4-2 and TRBJ2-6; possibly TRBD1 for D (7 bases). The CDR3 is made up of 20 amino acids. With 1 base removed from V and 3 bases from J, the gap between germline ends came to 22 bases. Per the germline V gene, CDR1 is LGHNA and CDR2 is YNFKEQ. This CDR3 reads CASSQGIGRGVFFGANVLTF. DNA of the CDR3: TGTGCCAGCAGCCAAGGCATCGGCAGGGGGGTTTTCTTTGGGGCCAACGTCCTGACTTTC.

The chain employs TRBV5-6 and TRBJ2-3, with D unclear. Trimming took 2 bases from V and 4 from J, leaving 14 bases between them. This CDR3 is 15 amino acids long. CDR1 is SGHDT, CDR2 YYEEEE, per germline. The CDR3 here is CASSFYYPRPDTQYF. Written as DNA, the CDR3 is TGTGCCAGCAGCTTCTACTACCCCCGCCCAGATACGCAGTATTTT.

This chain joins TRBV27 and TRBJ2-7; D tentatively reads TRBD1 or TRBD2 (5 bases each). Looked up from germline, CDR1 is MNHEY and CDR2 is SMNVEV (reference sequence). CDR3 length: 15 residues. The V end lost 4 bases, the J end lost 2 bases, and 15 bases lay between the germline ends. The CDR3 region has the DNA TGTGCCAGCAGTTACGTCGGGACGGACCCCTACGAGCAGTACTTC. Translation: CASSYVGTDPYEQYF.

The genes are TRBV5-6 and TRBJ1-3, with D unresolved. V lost 1 base, J lost 0 bases, and 8 bases lay in between. The CDR3 is made up of 15 amino acids. The germline V gene encodes CDR1 SGHDT and CDR2 YYEEEE. Here the CDR3 DNA reads TGTGCCAGCAGCTTGTTTGAGCGCTCTGGAAACACCATATATTTT. Translation: CASSLFERSGNTIYF.

The chain links TRBV6-5 to TRBJ1-1; D not certain. CDR3 length: 13 amino acids. The V gene's germline CDR1 is MNHEY and CDR2 SVGAGI. The ends were cut back, 6 bases at V and 1 base at J, with 9 bases in the middle. CDR3: CASRRKENTEAFF. CDR3 nucleotide sequence: TGTGCCAGCAGGAGGAAAGAGAACACTGAAGCTTTCTTT.

The chain is built from TRBV19 and TRBJ1-1, with 9 bases matching TRBD1. The V segment lost 7 bases and the J segment 1 base; nucleotides outside the gene matches: 4. Germline V gives CDR1 LNHDA, CDR2 SQIVND (reference sequence). The CDR3 covers 14 residues. CDR3 coding DNA: TGTGCCAGTACCCCGGGACAGGGGAACACTGAAGCTTTCTTT. It specifies CASTPGQGNTEAFF.

The rearrangement links TRBV6-5 to TRBJ1-2; a possible D gene is TRBD1 (6 bases). The ends were cut back, 6 bases at V and 4 bases at J, with 18 bases in the middle. The CDR3 runs to 15 residues. Germline-derived CDR1 and CDR2 are MNHEY and SVGAGI. The CDR3 loop reads CASRASNREAYGYTF. CDR3 sequence (DNA): TGTGCCAGCAGGGCCAGCAACAGGGAGGCCTATGGCTACACCTTC.

The V gene is TRBV7-9, the J gene TRBJ1-2; D is ambiguous. CDR3 size: 14 residues. The V and J ends lost 1 base and 6 bases respectively, with 12 bases between them. CDR1 and CDR2 (germline): SEHNR, FQNEAQ (reference sequence). The CDR3 protein is CASSLVNRVDGYTF. The CDR3 DNA sequence: TGTGCCAGCAGCTTAGTTAACCGGGTTGATGGCTACACCTTC. Combining the CDR3 with reference TRBV7-9 and TRBJ1-2 gives the whole variable domain DTGVSQNPRHKITKRGQNVTFRCDPISEHNRLYWYRQTLGQGPEFLTYFQNEAQLEKSRLLSDRFSAERPKGSFSTLEIQRTEQGDSAMYLCASSLVNRVDGYTFGSGTRLTVV.

This clone was picked up one time. The chain uses TRBV30 and TRBJ2-7; weak D call: TRBD1 (6 bases). Germline V CDR1 and CDR2: GTSNPN, SVGIG (reference sequence). This CDR3 is 11 amino acids long. V lost 6 bases, J lost 4 bases, and 10 bases lay in between. The CDR3 loop reads CACYRGYEQYF. DNA of the CDR3: TGTGCCTGCTATAGGGGGTACGAGCAGTACTTC.

The chain links TRBV10-3 to TRBJ1-2, with D unresolved. CDR1 and CDR2 from the germline V gene are ENHRY and SYGVKD. The CDR3 is made up of 12 amino acids. The germline V and J ends were trimmed by 0 bases and 7 bases, with 6 bases remaining between them. This chain's CDR3 is CAISESGGGYTF. As DNA, the CDR3 is TGTGCCATCAGTGAGTCCGGAGGTGGCTACACCTTC.